Listed below are T cell receptor beta chains from one sample, sequenced in a study of immune cell composition in non-small cell lung cancer. Clones were sequenced by immunoSEQ multiplex PCR, and TCRdb holds only the in-frame ones, with some missing. The top ten clones hold 7.1% of a sample with about 2,400 clones, 70% to 90% of them seen once. Sequencing was carried out using lung tumor tissue. The receptor source for this set is a human donor with non-small cell lung cancer. CDR3s include the opening cysteine and the closing phenylalanine or tryptophan. Fields, in order: CDR3 protein, CDR3 DNA, CDR3 length, J gene, V gene, D gene, clone size. The D gene is left open where the match is weak. Size is omitted from some rows. Given values are once, few, many or a class for expanded clones.

CASSFIAGALTGELFF,TGCGCCAGCAGCTTTATAGCGGGAGCCCTCACCGGGGAGCTGTTTTTT,16,TRBJ2-2,TRBV5-1,TRBD2,-
CASSYSGASLGYTF,TGTGCCAGCAGTTACTCTGGGGCCTCCTTGGGCTACACCTTC,14,TRBJ1-2,TRBV6-5,-,-
CASSRDREYSPLHF,TGTGCCAGCAGTAGGGACAGGGAATACTCACCCCTCCACTTT,14,TRBJ1-6,TRBV2,TRBD1,-
CARASGRAYEQYF,TGTGCCAGAGCTAGCGGGAGGGCCTACGAGCAGTACTTC,13,TRBJ2-7,TRBV19,TRBD2,-
CACSRGGETQYF,TGTGCCTGTTCAAGGGGAGGGGAGACCCAGTACTTC,12,TRBJ2-5,TRBV30,TRBD2,-
CASSPGLSYNEQFF,TGCGCCAGCAGCCCGGGTCTTTCCTACAATGAGCAGTTCTTC,14,TRBJ2-1,TRBV5-1,-,-
CASSVGGTEGETQYF,TGTGCCAGCAGTGTCGGCGGGACTGAGGGAGAGACCCAGTACTTC,15,TRBJ2-5,TRBV2,-,-
CASSLLLEGAGGPNTQYF,TGCGCCAGCAGCCTGCTCTTAGAGGGTGCGGGAGGGCCGAATACGCAGTATTTT,18,TRBJ2-3,TRBV4-1,TRBD2,-
CASSFPGWEEYF,TGTGCCAGCAGCTTTCCAGGGTGGGAGGAGTACTTC,12,TRBJ2-7,TRBV5-6,-,-
CASSLGQGARGYTF,TGTGCCAGCAGCCTGGGACAGGGGGCGCGTGGCTACACCTTC,14,TRBJ1-2,TRBV5-6,TRBD1,-
CASSIGQGRSQPQHF,TGTGCCAGTAGTATAGGACAGGGTAGAAGCCAGCCCCAGCATTTT,15,TRBJ1-5,TRBV19,TRBD1,-
CASSPLRHENTEAFF,TGTGCCAGCAGCCCCTTACGACATGAGAACACTGAAGCTTTCTTT,15,TRBJ1-1,TRBV14,-,-
CATSARPTSGRALGETQYF,TGTGCCACCAGCGCGCGGCCTACTAGCGGGAGGGCGCTGGGGGAGACCCAGTACTTC,19,TRBJ2-5,TRBV15,TRBD2,-
CASKEEGQGDTEAFF,TGTGCCAGCAAAGAGGAGGGACAGGGTGACACTGAAGCTTTCTTT,15,TRBJ1-1,TRBV6-5,TRBD1,few
CASSSRTGTMNTEAFF,TGTGCCAGCAGTTCTCGGACAGGAACCATGAACACTGAAGCTTTCTTT,16,TRBJ1-1,TRBV28,TRBD1,-
CASLLNSNQPQHF,TGTGCCAGTTTGCTAAATAGCAATCAGCCCCAGCATTTT,13,TRBJ1-5,TRBV6-1,-,few
CASSPGQPDVQFF,TGTGCCAGCTCACCGGGACAGCCTGATGTGCAGTTCTTC,13,TRBJ2-1,TRBV18,TRBD1,-
CASSARAYEQYF,TGTGCCAGCAGTGCGAGAGCCTACGAGCAGTACTTC,12,TRBJ2-7,TRBV2,-,-
CASSQQGQGFSGELFF,TGCGCCAGCAGCCAACAGGGACAGGGCTTTTCCGGGGAGCTGTTTTTT,16,TRBJ2-2,TRBV4-3,TRBD1,-
CASSQGGREQFF,TGTGCCAGCAGCCAAGGAGGGCGGGAGCAGTTCTTC,12,TRBJ2-1,TRBV4-2,-,-
CASTAGTNTGELFF,TGTGCCTCGACGGCGGGCACGAACACCGGGGAGCTGTTTTTT,14,TRBJ2-2,TRBV30,-,-
CASSLGGSYGYTF,TGTGCCAGCAGCTTGGGGGGGAGCTATGGCTACACCTTC,13,TRBJ1-2,TRBV7-2,-,once
CASSSGQGGGYTF,TGTGCCAGCAGCTCCGGACAGGGTGGCGGCTACACCTTC,13,TRBJ1-2,TRBV5-4,TRBD1,-
CATSAPRQGGSSGANVLTF,TGTGCCACCAGCGCGCCCCGACAGGGTGGAAGCTCTGGGGCCAACGTCCTGACTTTC,19,TRBJ2-6,TRBV15,TRBD1,-
CSVFHPRTGERVQETQYF,TGCAGCGTTTTCCACCCCAGGACGGGGGAGAGGGTCCAAGAGACCCAGTACTTC,18,TRBJ2-5,TRBV29-1,-,-
CASSRRGVYGYTF,TGTGCCAGCAGCCGACGGGGAGTCTATGGCTACACCTTC,13,TRBJ1-2,TRBV7-9,-,few
CASSPEGGDLNEQFF,TGCGCCAGCAGTCCGGAGGGGGGGGACCTTAATGAGCAGTTCTTC,15,TRBJ2-1,TRBV4-3,-,few
CASSLGQSSGNTIYF,TGTGCCAGCAGTTTGGGCCAGAGCTCTGGAAACACCATATATTTT,15,TRBJ1-3,TRBV28,-,-
CATNTGGATEAFF,TGTGCCACCAATACGGGAGGAGCCACTGAAGCTTTCTTT,13,TRBJ1-1,TRBV15,-,-
CASSPPASSGRNTGELFF,TGTGCCAGCAGCCCCCCAGCCTCTAGCGGGAGAAACACCGGGGAGCTGTTTTTT,18,TRBJ2-2,TRBV5-4,TRBD2,-
CASSLGTGSEAFF,TGTGCCAGCAGCTTAGGGACGGGGTCTGAAGCTTTCTTT,13,TRBJ1-1,TRBV7-2,-,once
CASSSSGLRETQYF,TGTGCCAGCAGCTCCTCGGGACTCCGAGAGACCCAGTACTTC,14,TRBJ2-5,TRBV11-2,-,-
CASSYSRMGGGNTIYF,TGTGCCAGCAGTTACTCGAGGATGGGGGGGGGAAACACCATATATTTT,16,TRBJ1-3,TRBV6-5,-,-
CASSRDNYGYTF,TGTGCCAGCAGTCGGGATAACTATGGCTACACCTTC,12,TRBJ1-2,TRBV2,-,-
CASSFAGVRETQYF,TGTGCCAGCAGTTTCGCGGGAGTTCGAGAGACCCAGTACTTC,14,TRBJ2-5,TRBV27,TRBD2,-
CASCPDMNTEAFF,TGTGCCAGCTGCCCGGACATGAACACTGAAGCTTTCTTT,13,TRBJ1-1,TRBV28,-,-
CASSARDRSSQPQHF,TGTGCCAGCAGCGCCCGAGACAGGAGTAGTCAGCCCCAGCATTTT,15,TRBJ1-5,TRBV5-8,-,-
CASSISNSNYEQYF,TGTGCCAGTAGTATATCTAACAGTAACTACGAGCAGTACTTC,14,TRBJ2-7,TRBV19,-,-